The sequence of this T cell receptor (beta chain) was determined in a study of blood T cell repertoires in COVID-19. Study background: Sources were T cells, B-cell-depleted T cells, or PBMCs; the material itself was cDNA or gDNA.

Germline-derived CDR1 and CDR2 are MGHRA and YSYEKL. The CDR3 loop spans 13 amino acids. The V gene lost 4 bases and the J gene lost 8 bases, with 14 bases spanning the gap. How the authors handled the data: Amplification of reference gene primers was used by the study to estimate nucleated cell counts. Assay: immunoSEQ multiplex PCR; the TCRdb copy retains only in-frame clones and omits some. Clonal size and the V and J genes are those of that table, whereas D and trimming came from the DNA. This table holds some 250,000 clones, around 82% found once. Material for sequencing was peripheral blood. The origin of this receptor is a man aged 35 to 55 with active or convalescent COVID-19. The chain is built from TRBV4-1 and TRBJ1-2; D is perhaps TRBD1 (6 bases). CDR3 loop: CASSPLGGRGYTF. The DNA of the CDR3 is TGCGCCAGCAGCCCCCTTGGGGGCCGAGGCTACACCTTC.